Listed below are T cell receptor beta chains from one sample, sequenced in a study of T cell responses to AZD1222 COVID-19 vaccine. Some clones are missing from TCRdb's copy, which holds only in-frame ones; the method was immunoSEQ multiplex PCR. The sample lists about 110,000 clones, around 85% seen once, with roughly 4.8% in the top ten. The sequenced sample was peripheral blood, obtained on day 0 of AZD1222 vaccination. These receptors originate from an adult in good health. CDR3s include the opening cysteine and the closing phenylalanine or tryptophan. The D gene is left open where the match is weak. Some rows mark clone size as missing; the rest say once, few, many or name a class of expanded clone.

NA NA TRBJ1-1 TRBV6-4 CASSYRVTEAFF TGTGCCAGCAGTTATAGGGTCACTGAAGCTTTCTTT
NA NA TRBJ1-1 TRBV7-6 CASSVDGGNTEAFF TGTGCCAGCAGCGTGGACGGAGGGAACACTGAAGCTTTCTTT
NA NA TRBJ1-2 TRBV4-1 CASSQRDGANYGYTF TGCGCCAGCAGCCAAAGAGACGGAGCTAACTATGGCTACACCTTC
once NA TRBJ2-1 TRBV3-1/TRBV3-2 CASSQLRDEQFF TGTGCCAGCAGCCAACTTAGGGATGAGCAGTTCTTC
NA NA TRBJ2-4 TRBV9 CASTVGGAAKNIQYF TGTGCCAGCACAGTCGGAGGGGCAGCCAAAAACATTCAGTACTTC
NA TRBD1 TRBJ1-1 TRBV10-3 CAIRGGTGEGNTEAFF TGTGCCATCAGGGGGGGGACAGGTGAAGGTAACACTGAAGCTTTCTTT
NA NA TRBJ1-1 TRBV9 CASSFDSGSTEAFF TGTGCCAGCAGCTTCGACAGCGGGAGCACTGAAGCTTTCTTT
NA TRBD1 TRBJ1-4 TRBV6-2/TRBV6-3 CASSYLQGREKLFF TGTGCCAGCAGTTATTTACAGGGGAGAGAAAAACTGTTTTTT
NA TRBD1 TRBJ1-2 TRBV2 CASGGQGKFGYTF TGTGCCAGCGGTGGACAGGGAAAATTCGGCTACACCTTC
NA NA TRBJ1-2 TRBV7-2 CASSPSRAGYTF TGTGCCAGCAGCCCCTCGAGAGCTGGCTACACCTTC
NA TRBD2 TRBJ2-1 TRBV7-3 CASSLTGRDEQFF TGTGCCAGCAGCTTAACGGGGAGGGATGAGCAGTTCTTC
NA NA TRBJ2-6 TRBV19 CASSQGTVVLTF TGTGCCAGTAGTCAGGGTACGGTCGTCCTGACTTTC
NA NA TRBJ1-3 TRBV25-1 CASSYSGAGNTIYF TGTGCCAGCTCATATTCGGGGGCTGGAAACACCATATATTTT
NA NA TRBJ1-1 TRBV19 CASSWGGSTEAFF TGTGCCAGTTCATGGGGCGGGAGTACTGAAGCTTTCTTT
NA TRBD2 TRBJ2-1 TRBV5-5 CASSSHQLAGGSNEQFF TGTGCCAGCAGCTCCCACCAACTAGCGGGGGGTTCCAATGAGCAGTTCTTC
NA NA TRBJ1-5 TRBV27 CASSSGPGGIQPQHF TGTGCCAGCAGCTCAGGCCCAGGAGGTATTCAGCCCCAGCATTTT
once TRBD2 TRBJ2-3 TRBV27 CASRKRGSTDTQYF TGTGCCAGCAGGAAGCGGGGTAGCACAGATACGCAGTATTTT
NA NA TRBJ2-1 TRBV7-3 CASSLTSVGGRKFF TGTGCCAGCAGCTTAACGTCGGTTGGGGGGCGCAAGTTCTTC
NA TRBD2 TRBJ2-7 TRBV7-2 CASSRTSGSLRYEQYF TGTGCCAGCAGCCGGACTAGCGGGAGCCTAAGGTACGAGCAGTACTTC
NA NA TRBJ2-1 TRBV7-2 CASRSGGHEQFF TGTGCCAGCCGATCAGGAGGCCATGAGCAGTTCTTC
NA NA TRBJ1-2 TRBV11-2 CASSLGGPSIYGYTF TGTGCCAGCAGCTTAGGAGGTCCCAGCATCTATGGCTACACCTTC
NA NA TRBJ2-1 TRBV28 CASSLSLYRVEQFF TGTGCCAGCAGTTTATCGTTGTACAGGGTTGAGCAGTTCTTC
NA NA TRBJ2-5 TRBV19 CASSIAGQQETQYF TGTGCCAGTAGTATAGCGGGCCAGCAAGAGACCCAGTACTTC
NA TRBD1 TRBJ2-3 TRBV4-3 CASSQVTGGELDTQYF TGCGCCAGCAGCCAAGTGACAGGGGGCGAATTAGATACGCAGTATTTT
NA NA TRBJ2-1 TRBV6-1 CASRGRRVLYNEQFF TGTGCCAGCAGGGGGAGACGGGTTCTCTACAATGAGCAGTTCTTC
few TRBD1 TRBJ1-6 TRBV19 CASIPGTGESPLHF TGTGCCAGTATCCCCGGGACAGGGGAGTCACCCCTCCACTTT
NA NA TRBJ1-5 TRBV6-2/TRBV6-3 CASSYSEGVYNNQPQHF TGTGCCAGCAGTTACTCAGAGGGGGTTTATAATAATCAGCCCCAGCATTTT
NA NA TRBJ2-1 TRBV3-1/TRBV3-2 CASSWGMNEQFF TGTGCCAGCAGTTGGGGGATGAATGAGCAGTTCTTC
NA NA TRBJ1-3 TRBV12-3/TRBV12-4 CASSTGTGNTIYF TGTGCCAGCAGTACAGGGACTGGAAACACCATATATTTT
NA NA TRBJ2-3 TRBV9 CASSPSPITDTQYF TGTGCCAGCAGCCCGAGCCCTATCACAGATACGCAGTATTTT
NA NA TRBJ2-3 TRBV28 CASSDPSTDTQYF TGTGCCAGCAGCGACCCTAGCACAGATACGCAGTATTTT
NA TRBD1 TRBJ2-5 TRBV6-2/TRBV6-3 CASSFRGQGRQETQYF TGTGCCAGCAGTTTCCGAGGACAGGGTAGACAAGAGACCCAGTACTTC
NA NA TRBJ2-3 TRBV7-9 CASSHVMGNIDTQYF TGTGCCAGCAGCCATGTAATGGGGAATATAGATACGCAGTATTTT
NA NA TRBJ2-1 TRBV5-6 CASSILRGSEQFF TGTGCCAGCAGCATATTAAGGGGCAGTGAGCAGTTCTTC
NA TRBD2 TRBJ2-3 TRBV7-2 CASSLDRAGGTDTQYF TGTGCCAGCAGCTTAGATAGGGCGGGGGGCACAGATACGCAGTATTTT
NA NA TRBJ1-1 TRBV19 CASSVAANTEAFF TGTGCCAGTAGTGTGGCAGCGAACACTGAAGCTTTCTTT
NA TRBD2 TRBJ2-3 TRBV7-2 CASSLGGTKTDTQYF TGTGCCAGCAGCTTAGGAGGGACTAAAACAGATACGCAGTATTTT
few NA TRBJ1-6 TRBV28 CASSLQVGYNSPLHF TGTGCCAGCAGCCTACAAGTCGGGTATAATTCACCCCTCCACTTT
NA NA TRBJ1-5 TRBV28 CATRVGNQPQHF TGTGCCACCAGGGTGGGCAATCAGCCCCAGCATTTT
NA TRBD1 TRBJ1-2 TRBV27 CASRWDREGLNYGYTF TGTGCCAGCAGATGGGACAGGGAAGGTTTAAACTATGGCTACACCTTC
NA TRBD1 TRBJ2-2 TRBV5-5 CASSEGQANTGELFF TGTGCCAGCAGCGAGGGACAGGCAAACACCGGGGAGCTGTTTTTT
NA TRBD1 TRBJ2-7 TRBV19 CASSLSGGSYEQYF TGTGCCAGTAGTTTATCAGGGGGCTCCTACGAGCAGTACTTC
NA NA TRBJ1-2 TRBV9 CASSVGEDYGYTF TGTGCCAGCAGCGTAGGTGAAGACTATGGCTACACCTTC
NA TRBD1 TRBJ2-1 TRBV27 CASTERQGSSYNEQFF TGTGCCAGCACCGAACGACAGGGATCCTCCTACAATGAGCAGTTCTTC
NA TRBD2 TRBJ2-1 TRBV19 CASSIGGGASNEQFF TGTGCCAGTAGTATCGGCGGGGGGGCCTCCAATGAGCAGTTCTTC
once NA TRBJ2-4 TRBV5-4 CASSLRRANKADIQYF TGTGCCAGCAGCTTGCGGCGGGCCAACAAAGCAGACATTCAGTACTTC
few NA TRBJ2-7 TRBV10-3 CAISEGAADEQYF TGTGCCATCAGTGAGGGGGCTGCCGACGAGCAGTACTTC
NA TRBD1 TRBJ1-1 TRBV10-2 CASSGGTKGANTEAFF TGCGCCAGCAGTGGCGGGACAAAGGGGGCGAACACTGAAGCTTTCTTT
NA TRBD1 TRBJ1-5 TRBV19 CASSTWGQGGGRNQPQHF TGTGCCAGTAGTACTTGGGGACAGGGTGGGGGTCGGAATCAGCCCCAGCATTTT
NA NA TRBJ1-1 TRBV19 CASSSRLVNTEAFF TGTGCCAGTAGCTCGCGTCTAGTGAACACTGAAGCTTTCTTT
few NA TRBJ1-6 TRBV28 CASSLLPRRTNSPLHF TGTGCCAGCAGTCTCCTACCGCGGCGCACAAATTCACCCCTCCACTTT
NA NA TRBJ2-3 TRBV6-2/TRBV6-3 CASSYYGVTKGADTQYF TGTGCCAGCAGTTACTACGGGGTGACGAAAGGGGCAGATACGCAGTATTTT
NA TRBD1 TRBJ1-5 TRBV30 CARTGQGRIAGDQPQHF TGTGCCCGGACGGGACAGGGTCGTATAGCAGGGGATCAGCCCCAGCATTTT
NA NA TRBJ1-6 TRBV21-1 CASTLRQGHYNSPLHF TGTGCCAGCACCCTAAGACAGGGCCACTATAATTCACCCCTCCACTTT
few TRBD1 TRBJ1-5 TRBV19 CASSLDRAGNQPQHF TGTGCCAGTAGTTTGGACAGGGCGGGCAATCAGCCCCAGCATTTT